Presented here are 16 T cell receptor beta chains from one specimen sequenced in a study of cytomegalovirus exposure and HLA in healthy donors. The data were produced by immunoSEQ multiplex PCR, yet TCRdb's version contains in-frame clones alone and is incomplete. The table lists roughly 200,000 clones, about three quarters of them singletons. The sample comprised PBMCs. These receptor sequences come from a woman aged 25 to 39 in good health and CMV-seronegative.

The V and J genes are TRBV7-9 and TRBJ2-1, with 8 bases aligning to TRBD2. The germline CDR1 and CDR2 sequences are SEHNR and FQNEAQ (reference sequence). The CDR3 is 15 residues long. The V segment lost 8 bases and the J segment 8 bases; nucleotides outside the gene matches: 14. CDR3 DNA: TGTGCCAGCGGGCCCGGGGCGGGAGGCCCCCATGAGCAGTTCTTC. The encoded protein is CASGPGAGGPHEQFF.

The chain couples TRBV19 to TRBJ1-5, with no clear D. Trimming stripped 8 bases from V and 1 base from J, with 12 bases between. Germline V CDR1 and CDR2: LNHDA, SQIVND (reference sequence). CDR3 size: 14 residues. The CDR3 DNA follows: TGTGCCAGTTCTCGGAGGAGGAGCAATCAGCCCCAGCATTTT. It yields the protein CASSRRRSNQPQHF.

CDR3 nucleotides: TGTGCCAGCTGGGGGGGGCCCTATAACTATGGCTACACCTTC. This codes for CASWGGPYNYGYTF. J is TRBJ1-2 and V is TRBV27, with D possibly TRBD1 on 6 matching bases. Trimming took off 8 bases at V and 1 base at J, with 14 bases between the two ends. The CDR3 is 14 residues long. Germline V gene lookup returns CDR1 MNHEY and CDR2 SMNVEV (reference sequence).

This chain uses TRBV28 with TRBJ2-1; TRBD2 agrees at 8 bases. The CDR3 has 15 residues. Trimming cost V 3 bases and J 8 bases; bases outside gene matches: 9. Per the germline V gene, CDR1 is MDHEN and CDR2 is SYDVKM. The CDR3 nucleotides read TGTGCCAGCAGTTTGGCGGCGGGAGGTACCTATGAGCAGTTCTTC. Protein sequence: CASSLAAGGTYEQFF.

This rearrangement joins TRBV27 to TRBJ1-1; D uncertain. The V end lost 2 bases, the J end lost 5 bases, and 12 bases lay between the germline ends. Germline CDR1 MNHEY, CDR2 SMNVEV (reference sequence). This CDR3 is built from 14 residues. The CDR3, as DNA: TGTGCCAGCAGTTTACGGGGTGAGCGTACTGAAGCTTTCTTT. It translates to CASSLRGERTEAFF.

Comment on this clone: Within the sample, other DNA sequences also encode this same CDR3. The chain recombines TRBV2 with TRBJ2-3; 10 nucleotides align to TRBD2. Trimming took 9 bases from V and 3 from J; bases not matched to a gene: 6. The CDR3 is 14 amino acids. CDR1 and CDR2 (germline): SNHLY, FYNNEI. Written as DNA, the CDR3 is TGTGCCAGAGCTAGCGGGAGAAAAACAGATACGCAGTATTTT. Translating it yields CARASGRKTDTQYF.

This rearrangement joins TRBV15 to TRBJ2-3; a weak D match, TRBD2 (6 bases). CDR1 and CDR2 (germline): LNHNV, YYDKDF (reference sequence). V was trimmed by 3 bases and J by 0 bases, leaving 10 bases between them. CDR3 size: 15 residues. The CDR3 DNA reads as TGTGCCACCAGCAGGGCCGCGGGGAGCACAGATACGCAGTATTTT. Protein sequence: CATSRAAGSTDTQYF.

This sequence joins TRBV4-1 and TRBJ1-5; 10 nucleotides align to TRBD1. V lost 3 bases and J lost 7; bases outside the gene matches: 6. CDR1 and CDR2 from the germline V gene are MGHRA and YSYEKL. The CDR3 is made up of 15 amino acids. The CDR3 DNA sequence: TGCGCCAGCAGCCAGCCGGGACAGGGGCGACAGCCCCAGCATTTT. It is translated as CASSQPGQGRQPQHF.

CDR3 residues: CASSIGLAEPPSYNEQFF. In DNA, the CDR3 is TGTGCCAGTAGTATAGGCCTAGCGGAGCCCCCCTCCTACAATGAGCAGTTCTTC. The V call is TRBV19, the J call TRBJ2-1, with TRBD2 matching 7 bases. In germline, CDR1 is LNHDA, CDR2 SQIVND (reference sequence). The CDR3 consists of 18 residues. Trimming removed 1 base from V and 0 bases from J; junction bases left unmatched: 9. The complete variable domain, with remaining parts taken from reference TRBV19 and TRBJ2-1, reads DGGITQSPKYLFRKEGQNVTLSCEQNLNHDAMYWYRQDPGQGLRLIYYSQIVNDFQKGDIAEGYSVSREKKESFPLTVTSAQKNPTAFYLCASSIGLAEPPSYNEQFFGPGTRLTVL.

The CDR3 reads CASSLSQRGGSGYTF. The DNA of the CDR3 is TGTGCCAGCAGTTTATCTCAGAGGGGGGGAAGCGGCTACACCTTC. The V and J genes are TRBV28 and TRBJ1-2; perhaps TRBD1 as D (6 bases). Germline CDR1 and CDR2: MDHEN and SYDVKM. V was clipped by 1 base and J by 8 bases, with 17 bases between them. The CDR3 loop spans 15 amino acids.

This clone was seen just once. This chain joins TRBV6-5 and TRBJ2-7; no clear D gene. Germline lookup yields CDR1 MNHEY and CDR2 SVGAGI. Trimming took 7 bases from V and 1 from J, leaving 11 bases between them. The CDR3 sequence is 13 residues long. CDR3 sequence: CASNSGLSYEQYF. CDR3 nucleotides: TGTGCCAGCAATTCTGGCCTTTCCTACGAGCAGTACTTC.

J is TRBJ2-3 and V is TRBV29-1; 12 bases line up with TRBD2. Unmatched junction bases numbered 14, after V lost 7 bases and J lost 9 bases. The CDR3 has 15 residues. Looked up from germline, CDR1 is SQVTM and CDR2 is ANQGSEA. Here the CDR3 DNA reads TGCAGCGCCCCCGGCGAGCTAGCGGGGGGGGGCACGCAGTATTTT. Translating gives CSAPGELAGGGTQYF.

The chain combines TRBV6-6 with TRBJ2-4; maybe TRBD1 (5 bases). The CDR3 totals 16 residues. CDR1 and CDR2 from the germline V gene are MNHNY and SVGAGI (reference sequence). Trimming shortened V by 5 bases and J by 1 base, and 15 bases separated the two germline ends. The CDR3: CASSQDTPEAKNIQYF. The CDR3 nucleotides are TGTGCCAGCAGTCAGGACACGCCCGAGGCCAAAAACATTCAGTACTTC.

The rearrangement joins TRBV6-5 to TRBJ2-7; perhaps TRBD2 as D (5 bases). There are 16 residues in the CDR3. V was pared by 2 bases and J by 5 bases, with 19 bases between. Germline V CDR1 and CDR2: MNHEY, SVGAGI. This chain's CDR3 is CASSYLGEAAPNEQYF. The CDR3 bases are TGTGCCAGCAGTTACCTGGGAGAGGCGGCGCCCAACGAGCAGTACTTC.

The chain recombines TRBV6-1 with TRBJ2-4; no clear D. This CDR3 region has 11 residues. Germline V lookup: CDR1 MNHNS, CDR2 SASEGT. Trimming cost V 3 bases and J 8 bases, with 5 bases left between them. CDR3 in DNA: TGTGCCAGCAGTGAGAGGTACATTCAGTACTTC. It yields the protein CASSERYIQYF.

The J gene is TRBJ1-6, the V gene TRBV2, with a tentative D call TRBD1 (5 bases). Germline CDR1 and CDR2: SNHLY and FYNNEI. V was shortened by 6 bases and J by 2 bases, with 8 bases between the two germline ends. CDR3 length: 14 residues. The CDR3 region has the DNA TGTGCCAGCAGCGGGGGGACCTATAATTCACCCCTCCACTTT. Amino acid sequence: CASSGGTYNSPLHF.